This passage covers 29 T cell receptor beta chains from one sample sequenced in a study of memory CD4+ T cells and cytomegalovirus serostatus. Repertoires were generated with immunoSEQ multiplex PCR, while TCRdb's copy carries only in-frame clones and drops some. In the table there are some 87,000 clones, 80% of which are singletons. The sort gate was single viable CD3+CD4+CD8-CD45RO+ cells for memory CD4+ T cells. Sample: memory CD4+ T cells from blood. These receptors came from an adult in good health and CMV-seropositive.

The V and J genes are TRBV18 and TRBJ2-3, with D maybe TRBD1 (6 bases). The CDR3 totals 14 residues. CDR1 is KGHSH and CDR2 is LQKENI in the germline V gene. V lost 3 bases, J lost 3 bases, and 10 bases lay in between. CDR3 nucleotide sequence: TGTGCCAGCTCACCGGGGCAGGGGACAGATACGCAGTATTTT. This codes for CASSPGQGTDTQYF.

The chain joins TRBV28 to TRBJ1-1; possible D gene TRBD1, 5 bases. V lost 7 bases and J lost 2, with 17 bases in between. There are 15 residues in the CDR3. Germline CDR1 MDHEN, CDR2 SYDVKM. The CDR3 DNA reads TGTGCCAGCACTTGGGGGACTCCAATCAACACTGAAGCTTTCTTT. Protein sequence: CASTWGTPINTEAFF.

This clone has just one count. The chain has TRBV5-1 and TRBJ2-6, with 8 bases that match TRBD2. CDR1 is SGHRS and CDR2 is YFSETQ in the germline V gene. V shed 1 base and J 3 bases; nucleotides not matched to a gene: 3. CDR3 length equals 16 residues. The DNA for the CDR3 is TGCGCCAGCAGCTTGAGTGCGGGAGGTGGGGCCAACGTCCTGACTTTC. Residues: CASSLSAGGGANVLTF.

The chain carries TRBV18 and TRBJ1-1; 8 nucleotides align to TRBD1. With 5 bases clipped from V and 8 bases from J, the junction kept 4 bases outside the gene matches. The CDR3 contains 12 residues. Germline assignment: CDR1 KGHSH and CDR2 LQKENI. CDR3 sequence (DNA): TGTGCCAGCTCAGCGGACAGGGCGGAAGCTTTCTTT. It codes for CASSADRAEAFF. The entire variable domain, with the rest obtained from reference TRBV18 and TRBJ1-1, is as follows: NAGVMQNPRHLVRRRGQEARLRCSPMKGHSHVYWYRQLPEEGLKFMVYLQKENIIDESGMPKERFSAEFPKEGPSILRIQQVVRGDSAAYFCASSADRAEAFFGQGTRLTVV.

As concerns this clone: Compared with germline, one end of the junction differs, possibly owing to a read error. V usage is TRBV7-7 and J usage is TRBJ2-1, with a weak D call TRBD2 (5 bases). Germline loops: CDR1 SSHAT, CDR2 FNYEAQ (reference sequence). The CDR3 runs 15 residues. CDR3 protein: CASSLAPGSYNEQFF. The CDR3 bases are TGTGCTAGCAGCTTAGCGCCTGGGAGCTACAATGAGCAGTTCTTC. Using reference TRBV7-7 and TRBJ2-1 for the parts outside the CDR3, the full variable domain is GAGVSQSPRYKVTKRGQDVTLRCDPISSHATLYWYQQALGQGPEFLTYFNYEAQPDKSGLPSDRFSAERPEGSISTLTIQRTEQRDSAMYRCASSLAPGSYNEQFFGPGTRLTVL.

This chain links TRBV28 with TRBJ1-1; TRBD1 matches 8 bases. Germline CDR1 reads MDHEN; CDR2 reads SYDVKM. This CDR3 has 16 residues. The V gene end was trimmed by 1 base and the J gene end by 3 bases; junction bases not matched to a gene: 7. Written as DNA, the CDR3 is TGTGCCAGCAGTTTATTGGCAGGGGGCTCGGACACTGAAGCTTTCTTT. This gives the protein CASSLLAGGSDTEAFF.

The chain employs TRBV5-6 and TRBJ1-2; D not resolved. The CDR3 extends over 13 amino acids. Trimming removed 4 bases at V and 4 bases at J, with 11 bases between. CDR1 and CDR2 (germline): SGHDT, YYEEEE. The CDR3 DNA follows: TGTGCCAGCAGCCCCTTCGGGATCTATGGCTACACCTTC. This translates into CASSPFGIYGYTF.

This chain joins TRBV30 and TRBJ2-7; D not certain. This CDR3 is built from 11 residues. The V end was cut by 1 base, the J end by 4 bases, with 5 bases between. The V gene's germline CDR1 is GTSNPN and CDR2 SVGIG (reference sequence). In DNA form, the CDR3 reads TGTGCCTGGAGTGCCCTTTACGAGCAGTACTTC. This gives the protein CAWSALYEQYF.

The rearrangement joins TRBV7-2 to TRBJ2-7; 7 nucleotides align to TRBD1. Germline V CDR1 and CDR2: SGHTA, FQGNSA. CDR3 length: 14 residues. J lost 2 bases, V lost 5 bases, and 6 bases had no gene match. This chain's CDR3 is CASSPRQGAYEQYF. The CDR3 nucleotides are TGTGCCAGCAGCCCCAGACAGGGAGCCTACGAGCAGTACTTC.

The CDR3 reads CASSIWAGRSGANVLTF. The CDR3 region has the DNA TGTGCCAGCAGCATCTGGGCAGGTCGCTCTGGGGCCAACGTCCTGACTTTC. This rearrangement joins TRBV7-2 to TRBJ2-6; D call uncertain. V dropped 5 bases and J dropped 0 bases, with 14 bases sitting between them. There are 17 residues in the CDR3. Germline V gene lookup returns CDR1 SGHTA and CDR2 FQGNSA.

Of note for this clone: Other DNA sequences in the same sample also yield this CDR3. This sequence joins TRBV7-3 and TRBJ2-2; no reliable D call. V lost 2 bases and J 1 base, leaving 5 bases between the germline ends. This CDR3 is built from 14 residues. The germline gives CDR1 SGHTA, CDR2 FQGTGA. CDR3 in amino acids: CASSLQGNTGELFF. In DNA, the CDR3 is TGTGCCAGCAGCTTACAAGGGAACACCGGGGAGCTGTTTTTT.

The chain couples TRBV7-2 to TRBJ1-5; D perhaps matches TRBD1 (6 bases). The V and J ends lost 1 base and 7 bases respectively, with 14 bases between them. Germline CDR1 SGHTA, CDR2 FQGNSA. This CDR3 is built from 15 residues. In DNA, the CDR3 is TGTGCCAGCAGCTTAGACGGAGACAGGCCCCAGCCCCAGCATTTT. It specifies CASSLDGDRPQPQHF.

The chain combines TRBV28 with TRBJ1-5, with D hard to call. Looked up from germline, CDR1 is MDHEN and CDR2 is SYDVKM. V was cut by 6 bases and J by 10 bases, with 13 bases left in between. The CDR3 extends over 12 amino acids. CDR3 DNA: TGTGCCAGCAGCCGCAGTGAGCCTCCCCAGCATTTT. It is translated as CASSRSEPPQHF.

The chain uses TRBV4-3 and TRBJ2-1; TRBD2 aligns across 9 bases. The CDR3 runs 16 residues. Germline CDR1 reads LGHNA; CDR2 reads YSLEER. V was pared by 0 bases and J by 5 bases, with 5 bases of the junction left unmatched. The CDR3 here is CASSQDNLAGNNEQFF. DNA for the CDR3: TGCGCCAGCAGCCAAGATAACCTAGCGGGGAACAATGAGCAGTTCTTC.

The chain combines TRBV2 with TRBJ2-3, with 10 bases lining up with TRBD2. Losses at the gene ends were 4 bases for V and 9 bases for J; bases not matched to a gene: 10. The CDR3 length is 15 residues. CDR1 and CDR2 (germline): SNHLY, FYNNEI. CDR3 in DNA: TGTGCCAGCAGTGCGAGCGGGAGGGTTCAGGCCACGCAGTATTTT. Translation gives CASSASGRVQATQYF.

This chain connects TRBV2 to TRBJ2-3; perhaps TRBD2 as D (5 bases). The germline V gene encodes CDR1 SNHLY and CDR2 FYNNEI. Trimming shortened V by 0 bases and J by 7 bases, and 8 bases separated the two germline ends. CDR3 size: 13 residues. CDR3: CASSEAAGNTQYF. DNA of the CDR3: TGTGCCAGCAGTGAAGCTGCCGGGAATACGCAGTATTTT.

A few counts support this clone. The sample has other DNA sequences that encode this CDR3 too. The rearrangement joins TRBV28 to TRBJ1-5; no definite D call. V was cut by 6 bases and J by 3 bases, with 9 bases left in between. Germline loops: CDR1 MDHEN, CDR2 SYDVKM. The CDR3 spans 13 residues. The CDR3 protein is CASRLGYNQPQHF. The CDR3 nucleotides read TGTGCCAGCAGGTTGGGTTACAATCAGCCCCAGCATTTT.

The chain has TRBV4-2 and TRBJ2-3; 13 nucleotides align to TRBD2. Germline V gene lookup returns CDR1 LGHNA and CDR2 YNFKEQ. This CDR3 contains 21 residues. The ends lost 0 bases at V and 0 bases at J; junction bases unmatched: 12. CDR3 in DNA: TGTGCCAGCAGCCAAGAAACCGGACTAGCGGGAGTGTTAAGTAGCACAGATACGCAGTATTTT. Its translation: CASSQETGLAGVLSSTDTQYF.

The V call is TRBV7-8, the J call TRBJ1-3, with a tentative D call TRBD1 (5 bases). The CDR3 has 15 amino acids. V was pared by 1 base and J by 2 bases, with 9 bases between. Looked up from germline, CDR1 is SGHVS and CDR2 is FQNEAQ. As DNA, the CDR3 is TGTGCCAGCAGCTTAGGCGGGGGGACTGGAAACACCATATATTTT. As protein: CASSLGGGTGNTIYF.

The gene calls are TRBV12-2 and TRBJ2-1; the listed D gene, TRBD2, was not tested against the DNA. TRBV12-2 is tagged as a pseudogene. This CDR3 contains 16 residues. In nucleotides, the CDR3 is TGTGCCCCCGCTTCACAGCGGGAGGCCCCCAACAATGAGCAGTTCTTC. Amino acids: CAPASQREAPNNEQFF.

This chain connects TRBV19 to TRBJ1-2; D unclear. CDR3 length equals 13 residues. Germline V gene data show CDR1 as LNHDA and CDR2 as SQIVND (reference sequence). Between the trimmed V and J ends, which lost 0 bases and 4 bases, there was a span of 6 bases. CDR3: CASSIDHSYGYTF. The CDR3 bases are TGTGCCAGTAGTATAGATCACAGCTATGGCTACACCTTC. Together with reference TRBV19 and TRBJ1-2, the CDR3 gives the full variable domain: DGGITQSPKYLFRKEGQNVTLSCEQNLNHDAMYWYRQDPGQGLRLIYYSQIVNDFQKGDIAEGYSVSREKKESFPLTVTSAQKNPTAFYLCASSIDHSYGYTFGSGTRLTVV.

The J gene is TRBJ2-3, the V gene TRBV14; TRBD1 might be the D (6 bases). The CDR3 runs to 14 residues. V gave up 3 bases and J gave up 3 bases, with 10 bases separating them. Germline CDR1 SGHDN, CDR2 FVKESK. Here the CDR3 reads CASSHIGGTDTQYF. In nucleotides, the CDR3 is TGTGCCAGCAGCCATATAGGGGGAACAGATACGCAGTATTTT.

This clone was observed a single time. The same CDR3 is also encoded by other DNA sequences in this sample. This sequence joins TRBV30 and TRBJ2-5, with D perhaps matching TRBD1 (5 bases). V lost 4 bases and J 1 base, leaving 7 bases between the germline ends. Germline-derived CDR1 and CDR2 are GTSNPN and SVGIG (reference sequence). CDR3 length equals 12 residues. In DNA form, the CDR3 reads TGTGCCTGGAATCAGGGCCAAGAGACCCAGTACTTC. It specifies CAWNQGQETQYF.

The CDR3 bases are TGTGCCAGCTCACAACAGGGGGTAGACACTGAAGCTTTCTTT. It is translated as CASSQQGVDTEAFF. The chain recombines TRBV18 with TRBJ1-1, with TRBD1 matching 8 bases. CDR1 and CDR2 from the germline V gene are KGHSH and LQKENI. Trimming at V came to 4 bases and at J to 3 bases, leaving 4 bases not matched to a gene. The CDR3 has 14 residues.

This clone showed up just once. The chain employs TRBV5-1 and TRBJ1-3; D ambiguous. Trimming cost V 4 bases and J 0 bases, with 23 bases left between them. This CDR3 region has 19 residues. CDR1 is SGHRS, CDR2 YFSETQ, per germline. CDR3: CASSPTGPTSHLSGNTIYF. CDR3 sequence (DNA): TGCGCCAGCAGCCCAACTGGGCCGACAAGCCACCTCTCTGGAAACACCATATATTTT.

J is TRBJ1-5 and V is TRBV28, with D uncertain. Per germline, CDR1 MDHEN and CDR2 SYDVKM. This CDR3 has 13 residues. Trimming removed 5 bases from V and 2 bases from J, with 7 bases in between. CDR3 coding DNA: TGTGCCAGCAGTGTTGGCCGCAATCAGCCCCAGCATTTT. This gives the protein CASSVGRNQPQHF.

The chain couples TRBV11-2 to TRBJ2-1, with a possible D match to TRBD1 (6 bases). The V gene's germline CDR1 is SGHAT and CDR2 FQNNGV. The CDR3 is 15 residues long. V lost 3 bases and J lost 7, with 16 bases in between. CDR3 nucleotides: TGTGCCAGCAGCTTTGGTGGGGGCTCGGGGAATGAGCAGTTCTTC. Protein sequence: CASSFGGGSGNEQFF.

This clone was counted once. The rearrangement joins TRBV28 to TRBJ2-7; D is perhaps TRBD1 (5 bases). Trimming removed 8 bases from V and 0 bases from J, with 8 bases in between. Germline V gene sequence: CDR1 MDHEN, CDR2 SYDVKM. The CDR3 loop spans 12 amino acids. CDR3 in amino acids: CASQQDSYEQYF. The DNA of the CDR3 is TGTGCCAGCCAACAGGACTCCTACGAGCAGTACTTC.

The rearrangement joins TRBV11-2 to TRBJ2-7; a possible D gene is TRBD1 (6 bases). Germline lookup yields CDR1 SGHAT and CDR2 FQNNGV. Trimming left V 5 bases short and J 0 bases short, with 11 bases between. The CDR3 totals 14 residues. The CDR3 reads CASSIGQHSYEQYF. In DNA form, the CDR3 reads TGTGCCAGCAGCATAGGACAGCACTCCTACGAGCAGTACTTC.